This T cell receptor beta chain is drawn from a study of T cell repertoires in cytomegalovirus infection. Study at large: Recently identified HLA-C-restricted CMV epitopes and well-studied HLA-B-restricted CMV epitopes were used by the study. From public TCR beta signatures came an indication of both CMV infection and matching HLA type.

Germline assignment: CDR1 DFQATT and CDR2 SNEGSKA (reference sequence). The CDR3 is 18 amino acids. MiXCR, applied by TCRdb to the reads, yields one record per CDR3 protein. The sample contains 570,000 or so distinct CDR3 sequences, 40% of which appear only once. With respect to this clonotype: Its antigen is as yet unknown.

Study-level results: CMV carriers with the relevant HLA were identified by cumulative public TCR beta family frequency. CMV-specific TCR beta clonotypes restricted by HLA-C were the ones dominating the ex vivo response.

The TCR originated in a human donor in good health (CMV status not recorded). Some clones in this sample may be carry-over from other donors' samples. This chain connects TRBV20-1 to TRBJ2-3; 9 nucleotides align to TRBD2. The material sequenced was cultured PBMCs, taken from culture after CMV antigen stimulation. The CDR3 region is CSSAQAGGGAGSTDTQYF. For the CDR3, the DNA is TGCAGCTCGGCCCAGGCGGGCGGGGGGGCCGGTTCCACAGATACGCAGTATTTT.